This T cell receptor (beta chain) was captured by sequencing in a study of T cells in localized non-small cell lung cancer. Study-level findings and limits: Heterogeneity within the tumor remains possible, as just one region underwent sequencing.

With regard to this clone: Its antigen is as yet unknown.

Repertoires were generated with immunoSEQ multiplex PCR, while TCRdb's copy carries only in-frame clones and drops some. This sample carries approximately 22,000 clones, around 90% of them seen once, and the ten largest clones take about 6.7%. The germline V gene encodes CDR1 SGHVS and CDR2 FNYEAQ. Between the trimmed V and J ends, which lost 2 bases and 1 base, there was a span of 12 bases. The length of the CDR3 is 15 residues. The clonotype was recovered from a male donor at least 60 years old with stage I squamous cell lung carcinoma. V is TRBV7-6 and J is TRBJ2-7; perhaps TRBD1 as D (6 bases). This material consisted of peripheral blood, taken before any cancer treatment. The CDR3 here is CASSLLQGVSYEQYF. The CDR3 bases are TGTGCCAGCAGCTTATTACAGGGTGTTTCCTACGAGCAGTACTTC.